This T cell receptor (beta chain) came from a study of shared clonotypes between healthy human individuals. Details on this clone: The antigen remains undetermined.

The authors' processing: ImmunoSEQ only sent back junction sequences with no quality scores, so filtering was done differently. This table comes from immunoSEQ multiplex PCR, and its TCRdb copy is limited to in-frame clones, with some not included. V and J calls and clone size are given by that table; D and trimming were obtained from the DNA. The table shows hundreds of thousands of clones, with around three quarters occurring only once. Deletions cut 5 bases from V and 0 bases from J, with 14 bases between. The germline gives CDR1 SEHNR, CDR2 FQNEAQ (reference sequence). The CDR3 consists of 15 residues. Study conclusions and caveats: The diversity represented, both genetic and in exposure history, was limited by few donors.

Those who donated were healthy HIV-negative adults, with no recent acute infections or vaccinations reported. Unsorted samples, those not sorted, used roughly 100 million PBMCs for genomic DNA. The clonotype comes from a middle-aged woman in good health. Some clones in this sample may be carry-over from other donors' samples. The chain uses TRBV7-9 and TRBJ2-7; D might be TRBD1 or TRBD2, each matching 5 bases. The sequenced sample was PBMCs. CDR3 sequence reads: CASSHGWGNSYEQYF. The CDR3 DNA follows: TGTGCCAGCAGCCACGGATGGGGGAACTCCTACGAGCAGTACTTC.